This T cell receptor beta chain was captured by sequencing in a study of OX40 agonist ivuxolimab in advanced cancers. Germline CDR1 is SGHTA and CDR2 is FQGNSA. CDR3 length: 17 amino acids. V was pared by 2 bases and J by 7 bases, with 8 bases of the junction left unmatched. TCRdb's table, derived via immunoSEQ multiplex PCR, lists solely in-frame clones and lacks some. This table holds approximately 82,000 clones, approximately 93% found once. The chain carries TRBV7-2 and TRBJ2-1; 13 bases align to TRBD2. This specimen consisted of CD4+ or CD8+ T cells sorted from blood, obtained in a trial of the OX40 agonist ivuxolimab. This TCR derives from an adult with an advanced solid tumor such as melanoma, head and neck, liver or kidney cancer. The chain's CDR3 is CASSLLLAGGPSNEQFF. CDR3 bases: TGTGCCAGCAGCTTACTACTAGCGGGAGGGCCAAGTAATGAGCAGTTCTTC.